This is a list of T cell receptor beta chains from one sample in a study of blood T cell repertoires in COVID-19. TCRdb keeps only in-frame clones here, not all; method: immunoSEQ multiplex PCR. The sample shows some 420,000 clones, over 75% of them seen only once. Sequenced: PBMCs or T cells enriched from blood (not recorded which). The receptor source for this set is a man aged 30 to 39 who had recovered from COVID-19. The CDR3 runs from the conserved cysteine through the conserved F or W. A D gene is named only where the DNA matches it firmly. Only some rows state a clone size, as once, few, many or a class for expanded clones.

v_gene,j_gene,len,d_gene,abundance,CDR3aa,CDR3nt
TRBV19,TRBJ1-5,16,.,few,CASSIGAETGFKPQHF,TGTGCCAGTAGTATAGGAGCTGAGACTGGATTCAAGCCCCAGCATTTT
TRBV11-3,TRBJ2-3,14,TRBD1,.,CASSPGTGADTQYF,TGTGCCAGCAGCCCCGGGACAGGGGCAGATACGCAGTATTTT
TRBV15,TRBJ2-3,16,TRBD2,once,CATSRDLAGGTDTQYF,TGTGCCACCAGCAGAGATCTAGCGGGGGGGACAGATACGCAGTATTTT
TRBV5-3,TRBJ1-1,16,.,.,CARSFTHSRKNTEAFF,TGTGCCAGAAGCTTTACTCACAGTAGGAAGAACACTGAAGCTTTCTTT
TRBV6-1,TRBJ1-5,15,.,.,CASSEGTYGNQPQHF,TGTGCCAGCAGTGAAGGGACATACGGCAATCAGCCCCAGCATTTT
TRBV9,TRBJ1-2,15,TRBD1,.,CASSPRQGANYGYTF,TGTGCCAGCAGCCCCCGCCAGGGGGCTAACTATGGCTACACCTTC
TRBV4-1,TRBJ1-1,16,.,.,CASSQDRHREDTEAFF,TGCGCCAGCAGCCAAGATAGGCACAGGGAAGACACTGAAGCTTTCTTT
TRBV5-1,TRBJ2-1,14,TRBD1,.,CASREGQGANEQFF,TGCGCCAGCAGGGAAGGACAGGGGGCCAATGAGCAGTTCTTC
TRBV28,TRBJ1-1,13,.,.,CASSAQGWAGAFF,TGTGCCAGCAGCGCTCAGGGGTGGGCGGGAGCTTTCTTT
TRBV5-1,TRBJ2-5,14,TRBD2,.,CASSFRGDQETQYF,TGCGCCAGCAGCTTTCGGGGGGATCAAGAGACCCAGTACTTC
TRBV18,TRBJ2-5,13,.,.,CASSHEGWETQYF,TGTGCCAGCTCACATGAGGGTTGGGAGACCCAGTACTTC
TRBV19,TRBJ2-2,16,TRBD1,.,CASRDRARSSTGELFF,TGTGCCAGTAGGGACAGGGCGCGGAGCAGCACCGGGGAGCTGTTTTTT
TRBV6-5,TRBJ2-7,15,TRBD1,once,CASSYGDRPYHEQYF,TGTGCCAGCAGTTACGGGGACAGGCCCTATCACGAGCAGTACTTC
TRBV18,TRBJ1-1,13,.,.,CASSTSRNTEAFF,TGTGCCAGCTCTACCTCGCGGAACACTGAAGCTTTCTTT
TRBV30,TRBJ1-6,18,.,.,CAWSARWTASSYNSPLHF,TGTGCCTGGAGCGCTAGGTGGACAGCGAGCTCCTATAATTCACCCCTCCACTTT
TRBV28,TRBJ2-5,15,TRBD2,.,CASSPSFGGRETQYF,TGTGCCAGCAGTCCCTCCTTCGGCGGGAGAGAGACCCAGTACTTC
TRBV12-3/TRBV12-4,TRBJ1-2,13,.,.,CASSPGHSYGYTF,TGTGCCAGCAGTCCGGGACACAGTTATGGCTACACCTTC
TRBV19,TRBJ1-6,14,.,.,CASSMVGSNSPLHF,TGTGCCAGTAGTATGGTGGGCAGCAATTCACCCCTCCACTTT
TRBV28,TRBJ2-1,15,.,.,CASSLSSAGGNEQFF,TGTGCCAGCAGCCTTAGCTCGGCGGGTGGGAATGAGCAGTTCTTC
TRBV29-1,TRBJ1-2,11,.,.,CSVGGRHGYTF,TGCAGCGTTGGGGGGCGGCATGGCTACACCTTC
TRBV9,TRBJ2-1,16,TRBD2,.,CASSSPGTSEYNEQFF,TGTGCCAGCAGCTCTCCAGGGACTAGCGAATACAATGAGCAGTTCTTC
TRBV5-1,TRBJ1-6,16,TRBD1,.,CASSLDTGGGNSPLHF,TGCGCCAGCAGCTTGGATACAGGGGGCGGTAATTCACCCCTCCACTTT
TRBV6-1,TRBJ1-2,13,.,.,CASSEQGGYGYTF,TGTGCCAGCAGTGAGCAGGGTGGCTATGGCTACACCTTC
TRBV5-6,TRBJ2-7,13,.,.,CASSLNSPYEQYF,TGTGCCAGCAGCTTGAACAGTCCCTACGAGCAGTACTTC
TRBV5-1,TRBJ2-1,15,TRBD1,once,CASSPEPGQGPEQFF,TGCGCCAGCAGCCCCGAGCCGGGACAGGGACCGGAGCAGTTCTTC